The TCR beta chain described here comes from a study of blood T cell repertoires in COVID-19. Overall study: Acute-phase and convalescent COVID-19 samples originated in the United States, Italy and Spain.

TCRdb's table, derived via immunoSEQ multiplex PCR, lists solely in-frame clones and lacks some. The repertoire holds hundreds of thousands of clones, with roughly 90% as singletons. This clone appeared once. The length of the CDR3 is 14 residues. In germline, CDR1 is SGDLS, CDR2 YYNGEE. The V segment lost 3 bases and the J segment 5 bases; nucleotides outside the gene matches: 5. The chain has TRBV9 and TRBJ2-7, with 10 bases that match TRBD1. What was sequenced was PBMCs or T cells enriched from blood (not recorded which). This clonotype was sampled from a woman aged 18-35 years with acute COVID-19. The CDR3 is CASSAGQGRDEQYF. The CDR3 DNA reads as TGTGCCAGCAGCGCGGGACAGGGGCGCGACGAGCAGTACTTC. The whole variable domain, filled in from reference TRBV9 and TRBJ2-7, reads DSGVTQTPKHLITATGQRVTLRCSPRSGDLSVYWYQQSLDQGLQFLIQYYNGEERAKGNILERFSAQQFPDLHSELNLSSLELGDSALYFCASSAGQGRDEQYFGPGTRLTVT.